This T cell receptor beta chain was obtained from a study of CD8 T cells in Susac syndrome. Reverse transcription used about 0.45 to 1 ug RNA and random hexamers. TCR beta CDR3 was amplified by immunoSEQ covering 54 Vbeta and 13 Jbeta. TCRdb itself ran the immunoSEQ multiplex PCR reads through MiXCR, one entry per CDR3 protein. The sample has under 85,000 distinct CDR3 sequences, under 95% seen once. High-throughput TCR beta sequencing covered peripheral CD8+ and CD4+ T cells. Study results and caveats: Four to six Susac-specific public clones appeared in CD8+ TEMRA repertoires, and 15 to 20 in total CD8+ repertoires. Among active patients and in TEMRA cells, CD8+ clonal expansion in Susac reached its peak.

The length of the CDR3 is 17 residues. Germline CDR1 is SGHRS and CDR2 is YFSETQ. With V trimmed by 2 bases and J by 0 bases, 7 bases remained unmatched. As regards this clonotype: Its antigen is not known.

The sample taken for sequencing was CD8+ T cells from PBMCs. The origin of this receptor is a human donor with Susac syndrome. The chain has TRBV5-1 and TRBJ2-1; 8 bases align to TRBD2. CDR3 in amino acids: CASSLGRSGSSYNEQFF. CDR3 DNA sequence: TGCGCCAGCAGCTTAGGGCGGAGCGGGAGCTCCTACAATGAGCAGTTCTTC.